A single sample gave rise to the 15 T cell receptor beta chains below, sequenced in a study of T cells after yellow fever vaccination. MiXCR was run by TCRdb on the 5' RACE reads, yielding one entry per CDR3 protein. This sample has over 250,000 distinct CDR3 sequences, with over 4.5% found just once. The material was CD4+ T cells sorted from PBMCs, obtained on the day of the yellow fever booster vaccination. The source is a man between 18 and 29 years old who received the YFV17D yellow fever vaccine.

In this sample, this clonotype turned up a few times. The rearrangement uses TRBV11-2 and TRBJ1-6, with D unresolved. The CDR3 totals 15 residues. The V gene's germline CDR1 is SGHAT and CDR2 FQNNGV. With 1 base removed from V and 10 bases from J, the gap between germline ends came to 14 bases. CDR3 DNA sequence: TGTGCCAGCAGCTTAGGACCGTCGGGCGGCTCACCCCTCCACTTT. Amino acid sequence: CASSLGPSGGSPLHF.

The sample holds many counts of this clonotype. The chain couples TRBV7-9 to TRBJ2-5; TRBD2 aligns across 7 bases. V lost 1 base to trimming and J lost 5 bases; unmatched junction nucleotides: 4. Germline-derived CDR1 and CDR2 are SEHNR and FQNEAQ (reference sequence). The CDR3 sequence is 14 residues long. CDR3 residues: CASSLGGGAETQYF. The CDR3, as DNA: TGTGCCAGCAGCTTAGGGGGGGGTGCTGAGACCCAGTACTTC.

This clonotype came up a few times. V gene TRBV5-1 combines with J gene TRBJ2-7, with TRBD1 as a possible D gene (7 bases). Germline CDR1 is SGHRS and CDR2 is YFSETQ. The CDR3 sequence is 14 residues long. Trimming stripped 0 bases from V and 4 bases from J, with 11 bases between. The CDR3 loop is CASSLATGRYEQYV. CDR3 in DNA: TGCGCCAGCAGCTTGGCGACAGGGAGGTACGAGCAGTACGTC.

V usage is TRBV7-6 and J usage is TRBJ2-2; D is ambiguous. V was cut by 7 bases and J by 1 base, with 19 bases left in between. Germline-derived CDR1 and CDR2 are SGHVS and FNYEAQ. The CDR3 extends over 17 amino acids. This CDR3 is CASTSPRAVRNTGELFF. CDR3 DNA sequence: TGTGCCAGCACCTCTCCCCGCGCAGTCCGGAACACCGGGGAGCTGTTTTTT.

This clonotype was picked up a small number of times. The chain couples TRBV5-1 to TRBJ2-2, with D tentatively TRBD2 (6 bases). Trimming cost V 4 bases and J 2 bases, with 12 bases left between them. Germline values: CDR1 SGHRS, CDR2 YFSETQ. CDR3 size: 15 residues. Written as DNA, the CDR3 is TGCGCCAGCAGCGGATATGCGGGAAACACCGGGGAGCTGTTTTTT. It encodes CASSGYAGNTGELFF.

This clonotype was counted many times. The CDR3 nucleotides are TGTGCCAGCAGCCTCCGACTAAATCCGAATGTTGACTCCTACAATGAGCAGTTCTTC. Protein: CASSLRLNPNVDSYNEQFF. V usage is TRBV7-2 and J usage is TRBJ2-1; possible D gene TRBD2, 5 bases. Trimming left V 5 bases short and J 0 bases short, with 23 bases between. The germline CDR1 and CDR2 sequences are SGHTA and FQGNSA. The CDR3 spans 19 residues.

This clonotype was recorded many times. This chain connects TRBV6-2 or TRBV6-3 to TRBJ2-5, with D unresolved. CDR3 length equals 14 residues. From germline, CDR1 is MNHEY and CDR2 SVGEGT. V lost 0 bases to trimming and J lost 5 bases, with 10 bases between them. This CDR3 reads CASSYSQMGETQYF. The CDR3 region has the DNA TGTGCCAGCAGTTACTCGCAAATGGGGGAGACCCAGTACTTC.

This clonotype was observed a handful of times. The CDR3 is CASSPTLSYEQYF. CDR3 nucleotides: TGTGCCAGCTCACCAACACTATCCTACGAGCAGTACTTC. This chain connects TRBV18 to TRBJ2-7, with unresolved D. The V gene lost 2 bases and the J gene lost 1 base, with 6 bases spanning the gap. The CDR3 is made up of 13 amino acids. Germline values: CDR1 KGHSH, CDR2 LQKENI.

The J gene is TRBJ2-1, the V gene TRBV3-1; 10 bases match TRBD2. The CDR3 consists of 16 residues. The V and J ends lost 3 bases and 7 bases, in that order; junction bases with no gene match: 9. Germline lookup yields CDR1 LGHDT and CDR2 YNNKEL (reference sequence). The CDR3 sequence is CASSHFSVAGGNEQFF. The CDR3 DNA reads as TGTGCCAGCAGCCATTTTTCGGTAGCGGGGGGAAATGAGCAGTTCTTC.

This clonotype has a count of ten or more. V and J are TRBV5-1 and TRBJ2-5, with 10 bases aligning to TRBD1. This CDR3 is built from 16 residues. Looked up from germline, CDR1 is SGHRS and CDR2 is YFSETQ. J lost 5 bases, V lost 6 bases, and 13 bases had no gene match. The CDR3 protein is CASTFALGQGTETQYF. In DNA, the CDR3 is TGCGCCAGCACTTTTGCTCTGGGACAGGGGACGGAGACCCAGTACTTC.

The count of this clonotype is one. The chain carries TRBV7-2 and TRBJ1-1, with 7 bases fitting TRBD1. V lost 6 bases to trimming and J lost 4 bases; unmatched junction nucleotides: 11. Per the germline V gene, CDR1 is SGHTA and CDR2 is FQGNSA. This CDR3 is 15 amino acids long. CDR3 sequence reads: CASSIDRVVSTEAFF. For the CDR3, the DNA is TGTGCCAGCAGTATAGACAGGGTGGTTTCCACTGAAGCTTTCTTT.

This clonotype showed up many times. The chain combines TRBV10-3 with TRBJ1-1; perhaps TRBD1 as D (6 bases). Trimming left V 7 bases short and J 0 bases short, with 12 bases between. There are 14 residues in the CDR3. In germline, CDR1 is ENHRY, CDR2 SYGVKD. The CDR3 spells CAIITGTMNTEAFF. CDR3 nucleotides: TGTGCCATCATCACAGGGACCATGAACACTGAAGCTTTCTTT.

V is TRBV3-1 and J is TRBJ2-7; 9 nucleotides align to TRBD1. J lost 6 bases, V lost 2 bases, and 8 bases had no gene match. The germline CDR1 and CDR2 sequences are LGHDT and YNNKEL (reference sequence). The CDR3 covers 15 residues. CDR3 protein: CASSQTGTGTVEQYF. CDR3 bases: TGTGCCAGCAGCCAAACCGGGACAGGGACCGTCGAGCAGTACTTC.

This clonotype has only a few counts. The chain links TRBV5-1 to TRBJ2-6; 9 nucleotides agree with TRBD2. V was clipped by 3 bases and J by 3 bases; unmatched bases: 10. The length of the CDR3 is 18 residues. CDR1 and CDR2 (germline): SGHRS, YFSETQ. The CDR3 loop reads CASSSRSRGGSGANVLTF. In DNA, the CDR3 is TGCGCCAGCAGCTCCCGCTCGCGGGGGGGTAGTGGGGCCAACGTCCTGACTTTC. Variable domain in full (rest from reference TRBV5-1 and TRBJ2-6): KAGVTQTPRYLIKTRGQQVTLSCSPISGHRSVSWYQQTPGQGLQFLFEYFSETQRNKGNFPGRFSGRQFSNSRSEMNVSTLELGDSALYLCASSSRSRGGSGANVLTFGAGSRLTVL.

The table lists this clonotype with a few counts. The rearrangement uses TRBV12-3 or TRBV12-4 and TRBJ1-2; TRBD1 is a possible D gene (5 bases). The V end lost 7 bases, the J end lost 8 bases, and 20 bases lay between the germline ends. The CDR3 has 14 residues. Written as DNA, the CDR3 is TGTGCCAGCAATCCCAGCTGGCACCGGGGGGGCTACACCTTC. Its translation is CASNPSWHRGGYTF.